This TCR beta chain was recorded in a study of blood T cell repertoires in COVID-19. The germline gives CDR1 KGHSH, CDR2 LQKENI. V lost 5 bases and J lost 5, with 9 bases in between. The CDR3 extends over 12 amino acids. The data were produced by immunoSEQ multiplex PCR, yet TCRdb's version contains in-frame clones alone and is incomplete. Of about 250,000 clones listed, 89% are singletons. This clone was seen a single time. The sequencing sample was made of peripheral blood. The chain links TRBV18 to TRBJ1-1, with D hard to call. The sequence was obtained from a woman aged 40 to 55 who had recovered from COVID-19. DNA of the CDR3: TGTGCCAGCTCAGGAGTAGTTACTGAAGCTTTCTTT. This translates into CASSGVVTEAFF.